These T cell receptor beta chains were read from a single sample in a study of blood T cells in healthy people across ages. TCRdb re-called the 5' RACE reads with MiXCR, one entry per CDR3 protein. Found here are around 2 million distinct CDR3 sequences, about 39% of them singletons; the top ten hold roughly 24%. The source material was blood. All receptors derive from a human donor in good health. CDR3s include the opening cysteine and the closing phenylalanine or tryptophan. A D gene is named only where the DNA matches it firmly. A row's size may be missing; if present it is once, few, many or a size class.

. TRBJ2-2 . TRBV24-1 TGTGCCACCAGTGGAGTCAGAAAGAACACCGGGGAGCTGTTTTTT CATSGVRKNTGELFF
. TRBJ2-2 . TRBV7-8 TGTGCCAGCAGCCCCCGAGAGGGATTGAACACCGGGGAGCTGTTTTTT CASSPREGLNTGELFF
TRBD1 TRBJ2-5 few TRBV3-1 TGTGCCAGCAGCCAATTGGACAGGAAACAAGAGACCCAGTACTTC CASSQLDRKQETQYF
TRBD2 TRBJ2-3 . TRBV12-3/TRBV12-4 TGTGCCAGCAGTTTCCGGACTAGCGGGACCACAGATGCGCAGTATTTT CASSFRTSGTTDAQYF
. TRBJ2-3 few TRBV27 TGTGCCAGCAGTTTGTATGCTTTCTCTAGCACAGATACGCAGTATTTT CASSLYAFSSTDTQYF
TRBD2 TRBJ2-7 once TRBV10-3 TGTGCCACCAGTGAGACCGTGACTAGCGCCTCCTACGAGCAGTACTTC CATSETVTSASYEQYF
TRBD2 TRBJ2-1 . TRBV7-6 TGTGCCAGCAGCCTCCAACTAGCGGGGGCCGACAATGAGCAGTTCTTC CASSLQLAGADNEQFF
. TRBJ2-5 . TRBV6-5 TGTGCCAGCAGTTACGCCCGGGACCAAGAGACCCAGTACTTC CASSYARDQETQYF
. TRBJ1-1 . TRBV12-3/TRBV12-4 TGTGCCAGCAGTTTCGGCAGGGAGAACGCTGAAGCTTTCTTT CASSFGRENAEAFF
. TRBJ2-3 . TRBV28 TGTGCCAGCAGTGAAGAACAGAGGACAGATACGCAGTATTTT CASSEEQRTDTQYF
TRBD2 TRBJ2-7 . TRBV15 TGTGCCACCAGCAGTTCGGGCTCGGGAGGTTCCTACGAGCAGTACTTC CATSSSGSGGSYEQYF
. TRBJ2-3 . TRBV6-5 TGTGCCAGCAGGGGCTGGGTGGATATGCAGTATTTT CASRGWVDMQYF
TRBD1 TRBJ2-7 once TRBV3-1 TGTGCCAGCAGCCCGACCGGGACAGGGGGCCACGAGCAGTACTTC CASSPTGTGGHEQYF
. TRBJ1-5 few TRBV2 TGTGCCAGCAGGTCGGGCAGGGGATACAATCAGCCCCAGCATTTT CASRSGRGYNQPQHF
. TRBJ2-7 . TRBV20-1 TGCAGTGCTAGAGAGTTAACCACTAGCTCACCCTACGAGCAGTACTTC CSARELTTSSPYEQYF
. TRBJ2-4 few TRBV7-9 TGTGCCAGCAGCACCCCCGCGGGGCACATTCAGTACTTC CASSTPAGHIQYF
. TRBJ2-1 few TRBV6-1 TGTGCCAGCAGACTACGCCTTGTAGGGCAGTTCTTC CASRLRLVGQFF
TRBD2 TRBJ2-3 . TRBV27 TGTGCCAGCAGGCCCCGGGGACTAGTGTGGTGGGCAGATACGCAGTATTTT CASRPRGLVWWADTQYF
. TRBJ1-2 few TRBV24-1 TGTGCCACCAGTCATGGGGCCCATCTTGGTGGCTACACCTTC CATSHGAHLGGYTF
. TRBJ2-3 . TRBV24-1 TGTGCCACCAGCGGACAGCCCTCATCTCCCGATACGCAGTATTTT CATSGQPSSPDTQYF
. TRBJ2-1 few TRBV28 TGTGCCAGCATTGCCGGGGCAGGCTACAATGAGCAGTTCTTC CASIAGAGYNEQFF
. TRBJ2-5 . TRBV5-1 TGCGCCAGCAGAACCGGACGGACGCAAGAGACCCAGTACTTC CASRTGRTQETQYF
TRBD1 TRBJ1-6 . TRBV5-6 TGTGCCAGCAGCTCCCGTGCCGGGACAGGTCCAAATTCACCCCTCCACTTT CASSSRAGTGPNSPLHF
. TRBJ1-4 . TRBV7-9 TGTGCCAGCAGCTTAGCGTACCAGAAGGGCTCCAAACTGTTTTTT CASSLAYQKGSKLFF
. TRBJ2-7 few TRBV12-3/TRBV12-4 TGTGCCAGCAGACAATCGGCGTCCTACGAGCAGTACTTC CASRQSASYEQYF
TRBD1 TRBJ1-1 . TRBV7-2 TGTGCCAGCCAGGACAGGGGAACTGAAGCTTTCTTT CASQDRGTEAFF